This T cell receptor beta chain comes out of a study of prognosis after radiotherapy for stage I lung cancer. Turning to the study itself: Stage I non-small cell lung cancer cases were enrolled from April 2018 through early 2019. There were no patients who received concurrent therapy with stereotactic body radiotherapy. Overall study results and limits: Unique TCR clones declined after stereotactic body radiation therapy, from a median roughly 9,900 to 7,200. The study left the tumor specificity of the expanded TCR clones undetermined.

CDR1 is MDHEN and CDR2 is SYDVKM in the germline V gene. The CDR3 has 15 amino acids. CDR3 of TCR beta was amplified from genomic DNA via a two-round multiplex PCR. Gene-specific TRBV and TRBJ primers were used in PCR round one. Using its own MiXCR run on the multiplex PCR reads, TCRdb lists one record per CDR3 protein. The top ten clones hold 25% to 30% of a sample with about 35,000 distinct CDR3 sequences, 32% of them seen once. Remarks on this clonotype: Its antigen is still unknown. A much larger clone sits a single nucleotide away, making a read error possible.

The TCR sequence derives from a donor aged 50 or older with non-small cell lung cancer. The chain joins TRBV28 to TRBJ2-3; TRBD2 matches at 7 bases. Sample: PBMCs, taken before or after stereotactic body radiation therapy (not recorded which). The chain's CDR3 is CASSLLGRGTYTQYF. CDR3 in DNA: TGTGCCAGCAGTCTCCTGGGGAGGGGCACATATACGCAGTATTTT.